This paragraph reports one TCR beta chain. In the authors' methods: Reference gene primer amplification in the assay estimated nucleated cell counts. Libraries were prepared by immunoSEQ multiplex PCR; TCRdb keeps only in-frame clonotypes and omits some of them. That table supplies the V and J calls and clone size; D and trimming were determined from the DNA. The repertoire holds under 200,000 clones, with around 74% as singletons. This sample is part of a study of blood T cell repertoires in COVID-19. About the study: Some COVID-19 samples were acute and others convalescent; all came from the United States, Italy and Spain. PBMCs, B-cell-depleted T cells, or T cells were the source of the cDNA or gDNA that made up the material.

The germline V and J ends were trimmed by 4 bases and 0 bases, with 13 bases remaining between them. CDR3 length: 16 amino acids. Germline V gene data show CDR1 as SGHRS and CDR2 as YFSETQ. This rearrangement joins TRBV5-1 to TRBJ2-2; D perhaps matches TRBD1 (6 bases). Source material: peripheral blood. The receptor's source is a woman over 75 with acute or convalescent COVID-19. The CDR3 here is CASSIGQPTNTGELFF. As DNA, the CDR3 is TGCGCCAGCAGCATCGGACAGCCCACGAACACCGGGGAGCTGTTTTTT. The whole variable domain, filled in from reference TRBV5-1 and TRBJ2-2, reads KAGVTQTPRYLIKTRGQQVTLSCSPISGHRSVSWYQQTPGQGLQFLFEYFSETQRNKGNFPGRFSGRQFSNSRSEMNVSTLELGDSALYLCASSIGQPTNTGELFFGEGSRLTVL.